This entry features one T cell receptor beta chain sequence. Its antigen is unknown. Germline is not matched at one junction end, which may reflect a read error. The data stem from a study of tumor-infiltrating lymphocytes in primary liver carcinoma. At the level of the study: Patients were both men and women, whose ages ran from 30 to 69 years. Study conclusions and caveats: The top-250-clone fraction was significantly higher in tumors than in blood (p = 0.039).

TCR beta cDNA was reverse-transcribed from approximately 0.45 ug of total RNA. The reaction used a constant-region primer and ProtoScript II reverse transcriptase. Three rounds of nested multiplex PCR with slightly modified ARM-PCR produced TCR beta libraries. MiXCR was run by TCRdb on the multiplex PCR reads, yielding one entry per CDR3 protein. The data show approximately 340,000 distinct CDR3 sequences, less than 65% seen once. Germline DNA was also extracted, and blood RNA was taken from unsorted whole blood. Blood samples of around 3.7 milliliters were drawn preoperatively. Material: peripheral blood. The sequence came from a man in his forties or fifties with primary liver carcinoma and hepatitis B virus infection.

CDR3 protein: CASSLETETSTNEKLFF. The DNA for the CDR3 is TGTGCCAGCAGCTTAGAGACCGAGACATCAACTAACGAAAAACTGTTTTTT. This chain links TRBV11-2 with TRBJ1-4, with D unresolved. Looked up from germline, CDR1 is SGHAT and CDR2 is FQNNGV. The CDR3 totals 17 residues.